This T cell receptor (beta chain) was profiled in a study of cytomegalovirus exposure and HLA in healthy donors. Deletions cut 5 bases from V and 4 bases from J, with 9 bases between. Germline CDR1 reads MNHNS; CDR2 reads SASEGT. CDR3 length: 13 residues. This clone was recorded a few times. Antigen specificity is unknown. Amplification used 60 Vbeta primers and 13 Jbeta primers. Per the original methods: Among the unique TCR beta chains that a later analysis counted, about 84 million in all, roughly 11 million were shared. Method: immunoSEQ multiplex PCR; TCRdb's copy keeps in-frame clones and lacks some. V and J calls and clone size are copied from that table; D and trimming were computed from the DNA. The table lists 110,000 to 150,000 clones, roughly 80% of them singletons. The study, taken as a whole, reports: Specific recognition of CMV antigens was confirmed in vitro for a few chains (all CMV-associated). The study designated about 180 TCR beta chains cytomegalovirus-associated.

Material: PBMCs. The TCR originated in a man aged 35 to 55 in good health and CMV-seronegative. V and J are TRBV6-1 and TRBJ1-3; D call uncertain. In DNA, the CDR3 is TGTGCCAGCAGTCAACAGAAAGGAAACACCATATATTTT. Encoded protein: CASSQQKGNTIYF.